A selection of T cell receptor beta chains follows, all from one sample in a study of beta chain features in type 1 diabetes. The assay was immunoSEQ multiplex PCR, and TCRdb's table has in-frame clones only and misses some. The sample holds 65,000 to 100,000 clones, roughly a third seen once. Sample: stem cell memory CD4+ T cells from blood. These receptors were obtained from a woman under 30 in good health. The CDR3 runs from the conserved cysteine through the conserved F or W. The order of the fields is D gene, J gene, V gene, clone size, CDR3 DNA, CDR3 protein. The D gene is left open where the match is weak. Not every row has a clone size; where given, it reads once, few, many or a size class.

>TRBD1|TRBJ2-6|TRBV5-1|.
TGCGCCAGCACACCTGGACAGGACTCTCTGACCTCTGGGGCCAACGTCCTGACTTTC
CASTPGQDSLTSGANVLTF
>TRBD2|TRBJ2-3|TRBV4-3|.
TGCGCCAGCAGCCAGAAGGCCGGGGGGGTCGCAGATACGCAGTATTTT
CASSQKAGGVADTQYF
>.|TRBJ2-3|TRBV18|.
TGTGCCAGCTCATCCTACACAGATACGCAGTATTTT
CASSSYTDTQYF
>TRBD1|TRBJ1-2|TRBV30|.
TGTGCCTGGAGTAAACAGGGGGTTTTGCCTAACTATGGCTACACCTTC
CAWSKQGVLPNYGYTF
>.|TRBJ2-7|TRBV7-2|few
TGTGCCAGCAGCACGGGGACAACCTACGAGCAGTACTTC
CASSTGTTYEQYF
>.|TRBJ2-5|TRBV7-7|few
TGTGCTAGCAGCTTAGGGTTCCGGGAGACCCAGTACTTC
CASSLGFRETQYF
>.|TRBJ2-3|TRBV7-2|few
TGTGCCAGCAGCTTCCCTCGGGGTACGCAGTATTTT
CASSFPRGTQYF
>.|TRBJ1-2|TRBV7-2|.
TGTGCCAGCAGCCTCCAGACAGGTTCCCCCTATGGCTACACCTTC
CASSLQTGSPYGYTF
>TRBD2|TRBJ2-5|TRBV6-1|.
TGTGCCACCGGACTAGCGGGGGCCCAGACCCAGTACTTC
CATGLAGAQTQYF
>.|TRBJ2-5|TRBV2|.
TGTGCCAGCAGGGTCGAGTACCAAGAGACCCAGTACTTC
CASRVEYQETQYF
>TRBD1|TRBJ1-1|TRBV5-1|few
TGCGCCAGCAGCTTGGTCGGGACAGATAACACTGAAGCTTTCTTT
CASSLVGTDNTEAFF
>TRBD1|TRBJ1-2|TRBV7-2|.
TGTGCCAGCAGGCGGGACAGGGGAAAGCAGAACTATGGCTACACCTTC
CASRRDRGKQNYGYTF
>.|TRBJ1-2|TRBV19|.
TGTGCCAGTAGTATACACCAGGGGATCTATGGCTACACCTTC
CASSIHQGIYGYTF
>.|TRBJ1-1|TRBV18|.
TGTGCCAGCTCACCACGTCAACAGGAAGCTTTCTTT
CASSPRQQEAFF
>TRBD2|TRBJ2-1|TRBV6-1|.
TGTGCCAGCAGTGACTTGGGACTAGATACCTACAATGAGCAGTTCTTC
CASSDLGLDTYNEQFF
>TRBD2|TRBJ2-1|TRBV7-2|.
TGTGCCACTGGGACCGGGACTAGCCTCAATGAGCAGTTCTTC
CATGTGTSLNEQFF
>.|TRBJ1-1|TRBV30|.
TGTGCCTGGATGGGACTAGGGAACACTGAAGCTTTCTTT
CAWMGLGNTEAFF
>TRBD2|TRBJ2-1|TRBV12-5|.
TGTGCTAGTGGTCCCCGGCTAGCGGGAGCCCAGTTCTTC
CASGPRLAGAQFF
>TRBD2|TRBJ2-7|TRBV5-1|few
TGCGCCAGCAGTCCTGCTAGCGGGAGCAGGGACGAGCAGTACTTC
CASSPASGSRDEQYF
>TRBD1|TRBJ2-7|TRBV7-3|few
TGTGCCAGCAGCTTAACAGGGGGCAGTGGTGAGCAGTACTTC
CASSLTGGSGEQYF
>.|TRBJ2-7|TRBV19|few
TGTGCCAGTAGTAGAACCGGGACTCAGACCTACGAGCAGTACTTC
CASSRTGTQTYEQYF
>TRBD2|TRBJ2-3|TRBV5-1|few
TGCGCCAGCAGCTCGGGACTAGCGGAGAGCACAGATACGCAGTATTTT
CASSSGLAESTDTQYF
>TRBD2|TRBJ2-2|TRBV4-3|few
TGCGCCAGCAGCCAAGCGCGCGGACGGGGGGGCCAAGGGGAGCTGTTTTTT
CASSQARGRGGQGELFF
>TRBD1|TRBJ2-6|TRBV7-9|few
TGTGCCAGCAGCTCGGGGGGACAGGGGACTGGGGCCAACGTCCTGACTTTC
CASSSGGQGTGANVLTF
>TRBD2|TRBJ2-1|TRBV6-1|.
TGTGCCAGCAGTACCTCGACTAGCGGATACAATGAGCAGTTCTTC
CASSTSTSGYNEQFF
>.|TRBJ1-3|TRBV18|few
TGTGCCAGCTCACCACCGGGCAGTCACACCAACACCATATATTTT
CASSPPGSHTNTIYF
>TRBD2|TRBJ2-1|TRBV7-9|.
TGTGCCAGCAGCCGAAGACGGGAGGGCCTCGGTGAGCAGTTCTTC
CASSRRREGLGEQFF
>TRBD1|TRBJ1-1|TRBV5-1|once
TGCGCCAGCAGCTGGGGATTACAGGGGTACGCTGAAGCTTTCTTT
CASSWGLQGYAEAFF
>.|TRBJ2-2|TRBV5-1|.
TGCGCCAGCAGCCCCCGTGGGGTGAGGGCCGGGGAGCTGTTTTTT
CASSPRGVRAGELFF